This T cell receptor beta chain was retrieved from a study of regulatory T cells in long-lasting Graves disease. Study-wide results and caveats: Persistent disease preferred TRBV28, TRBJ1-2 and TRBJ2-5.

Germline values: CDR1 DFQATT, CDR2 SNEGSKA (reference sequence). The ends were cut back, 5 bases at V and 0 bases at J, with 11 bases in the middle. The CDR3 contains 14 residues. Combining iRepertoire HTBI primers with Arm-PCR of CDR3 regions, the authors built TCR beta libraries. TCRdb recomputed calls from the multiplex PCR reads with MiXCR, one row per CDR3 protein. The sample holds roughly 360,000 distinct CDR3 sequences, roughly 12% seen once. This clonotype was seen only a few times. Its antigen is still unknown. Sample time point: newly diagnosed GD, antithyroid drugs for less than 3 months. PBMCs provided the RNA from which the TCR library was made. The sample also formed part of further work on T cells in Graves' hyperthyroidism and ophthalmopathy. That study adds: Blood shared most expanded thyroid clonotypes above 0.001. A model using 13 V-J features told ophthalmopathy apart from stable hyperthyroidism.

This chain uses TRBV20-1 with TRBJ1-5, with D tentatively TRBD1 (5 bases). Sequenced material: peripheral blood mononuclear cells (PBMCs), taken at new diagnosis, from a patient treated with antithyroid drugs. This clonotype originated in a woman aged 18 to 35 with Graves disease. The CDR3 spells CSALQGNSNQPQHF. The CDR3 DNA reads TGCAGTGCTCTTCAGGGAAATAGCAATCAGCCCCAGCATTTT.